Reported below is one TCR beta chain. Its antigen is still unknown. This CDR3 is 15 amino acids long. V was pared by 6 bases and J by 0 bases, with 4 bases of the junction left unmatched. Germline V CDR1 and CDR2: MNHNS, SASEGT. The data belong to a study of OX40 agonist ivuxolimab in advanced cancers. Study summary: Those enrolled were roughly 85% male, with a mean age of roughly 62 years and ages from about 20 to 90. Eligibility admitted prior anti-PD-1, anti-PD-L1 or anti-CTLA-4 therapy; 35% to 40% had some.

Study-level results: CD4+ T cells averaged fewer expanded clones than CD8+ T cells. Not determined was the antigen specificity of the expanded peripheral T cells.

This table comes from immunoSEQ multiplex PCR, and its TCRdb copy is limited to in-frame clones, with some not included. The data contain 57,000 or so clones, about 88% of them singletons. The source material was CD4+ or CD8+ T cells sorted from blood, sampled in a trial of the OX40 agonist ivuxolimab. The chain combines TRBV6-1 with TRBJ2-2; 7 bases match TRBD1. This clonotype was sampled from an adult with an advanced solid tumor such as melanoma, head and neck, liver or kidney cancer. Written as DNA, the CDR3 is TGTGCCAGCAGGGGGACAGTTTCGAACACCGGGGAGCTGTTTTTT. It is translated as CASRGTVSNTGELFF.